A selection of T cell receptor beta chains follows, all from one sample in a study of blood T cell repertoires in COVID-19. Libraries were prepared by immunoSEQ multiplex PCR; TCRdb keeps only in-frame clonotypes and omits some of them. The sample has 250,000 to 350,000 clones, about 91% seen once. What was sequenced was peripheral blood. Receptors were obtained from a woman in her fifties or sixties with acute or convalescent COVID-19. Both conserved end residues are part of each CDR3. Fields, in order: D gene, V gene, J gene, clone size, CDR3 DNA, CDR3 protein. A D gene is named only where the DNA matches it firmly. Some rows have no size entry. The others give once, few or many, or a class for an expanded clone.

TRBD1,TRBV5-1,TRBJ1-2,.,TGCGCCAGCAGCCGGGGACAGGGGGAGAGAGGCTATGGCTACACCTTC,CASSRGQGERGYGYTF
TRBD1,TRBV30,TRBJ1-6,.,TGTGCCTGGAGTCCCGGGACAGGGGTTTCACCCCTCCACTTT,CAWSPGTGVSPLHF
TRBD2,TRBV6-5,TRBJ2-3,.,TGTGCCAGCAGCACGGGGGGGGGCACAGATACGCAGTATTTT,CASSTGGGTDTQYF
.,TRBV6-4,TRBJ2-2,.,TGTGCCAGCAGTGCAGACAGCTTGAACACCGGGGAGCTGTTTTTT,CASSADSLNTGELFF
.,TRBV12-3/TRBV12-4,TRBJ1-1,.,TGTGCCAGCAGTCGACAAGCGAACACTGAAGCTTTCTTT,CASSRQANTEAFF
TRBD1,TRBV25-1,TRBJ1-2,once,TGTGCCAGCAGTTCACAGGGGGCCGTCAATGGCTACACCTTC,CASSSQGAVNGYTF
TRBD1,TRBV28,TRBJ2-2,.,TGTGCCAGCAGTTTTCCGGGACAGGGGACGTCGAGAAACACCGGGGAGCTGTTTTTT,CASSFPGQGTSRNTGELFF
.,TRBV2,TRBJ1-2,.,TGTGCCAGCAGTAACAGGCGAATCTATGGCTATACCTTC,CASSNRRIYGYTF
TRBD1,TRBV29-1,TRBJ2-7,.,TGCAGCGTTCGACAGGGGGCCTACGAGCAGTACTTC,CSVRQGAYEQYF
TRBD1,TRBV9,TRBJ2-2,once,TGTGCCAGCAGCCCCCAGGGGGCGAACACCGGGGAGCTGTTTTTT,CASSPQGANTGELFF
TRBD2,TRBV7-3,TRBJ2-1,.,TGTGCCAGCAGCTTAAAAACTAGCGGAGGGAATACTGAGCAGTTCTTC,CASSLKTSGGNTEQFF
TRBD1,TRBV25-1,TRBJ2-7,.,TGTGCCAGCAGTGTGTGGACAGGGGGGAGCTCCTACGAGCAGTACTTC,CASSVWTGGSSYEQYF
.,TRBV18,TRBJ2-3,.,TGTGCCAGCTCGGCCACAGATACGCAGTATTTT,CASSATDTQYF
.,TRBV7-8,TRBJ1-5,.,TGTGCCAGCAGCTTGGGTGCAGGGTTCCGGCAGCCCCAGCATTTT,CASSLGAGFRQPQHF
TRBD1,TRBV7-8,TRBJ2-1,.,TGTGCCAGCAGCCGAGACAGGGCGATCGGAGATGAGCAGTTCTTC,CASSRDRAIGDEQFF
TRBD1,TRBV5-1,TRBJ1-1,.,TGCGCCAGCAGCTCCCACCTACAGGGGGTCGGAGTGAACACTGAAGCTTTCTTT,CASSSHLQGVGVNTEAFF
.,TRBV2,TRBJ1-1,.,TGTGCCAGCAGTGAGGGGGGGCTGAACACTGAAGCTTTCTTT,CASSEGGLNTEAFF
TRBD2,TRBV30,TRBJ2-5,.,TGTGCCTGGAGTTCCCAGACTAGCGGGAGGGTCCTGGGAGAGACCCAGTACTTC,CAWSSQTSGRVLGETQYF
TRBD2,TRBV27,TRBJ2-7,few,TGTGCCACTCGACTAGCGGGAGTGTACGAGCAGTACTTC,CATRLAGVYEQYF
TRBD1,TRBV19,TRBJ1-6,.,TGTGCCAGTAGTATATCCAGGCAGGGGGTAAGCTCACCCCTCCACTTT,CASSISRQGVSSPLHF
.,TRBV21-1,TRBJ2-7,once,TGTGCCAGCAGCAAGAGCGGGAATCTCTACGGGCAGTACTTC,CASSKSGNLYGQYF
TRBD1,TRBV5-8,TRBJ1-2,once,TGTGCCAGCAGCTTAGGTAGACAGGGACGAGGCTACACCTTC,CASSLGRQGRGYTF
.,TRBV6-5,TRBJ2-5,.,TGTGCCAGCAGTTACTTTAACGGGGAGGAGACCCAGTACTTC,CASSYFNGEETQYF
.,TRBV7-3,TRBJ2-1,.,TGTGCCAGCAGCTCCAACCCGGGATTGGGGAATGAGCAGTTCTTC,CASSSNPGLGNEQFF
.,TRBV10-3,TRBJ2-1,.,TGTGCCATCAGTGGCACTAGTCTTCCCTACAATGAGCAGTTCTTC,CAISGTSLPYNEQFF
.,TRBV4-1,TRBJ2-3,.,TGCGCCAGCAGCCAAGCTAGAGACGAGAGCACAGATACGCAGTATTTT,CASSQARDESTDTQYF
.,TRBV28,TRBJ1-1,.,TGTGCCAGCAGTTACGGACAGCAGTGGAGAACTGAAGCTTTCTTT,CASSYGQQWRTEAFF
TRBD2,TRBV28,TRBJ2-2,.,TGTGCCAGCAGTTTATCATGGGGGGGCACCGGGGAGCTGTTTTTT,CASSLSWGGTGELFF
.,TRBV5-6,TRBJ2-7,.,TGTGCCAGCAGCTTGGCGGCAGGATACTCCTACGAGCAGTACTTC,CASSLAAGYSYEQYF
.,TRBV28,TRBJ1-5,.,TGTGCCAGCATTACGGGGGGCGCGAACAATCAGCCCCAGCATTTT,CASITGGANNQPQHF
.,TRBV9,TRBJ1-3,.,TGTGCCAGCAGCGTAGGACTTCAGGGAACTGGAAACACCATATATTTT,CASSVGLQGTGNTIYF
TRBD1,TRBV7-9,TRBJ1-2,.,TGTGCCAGCACCAAACAGGGGAGTGAGAATGGCTACACCTTC,CASTKQGSENGYTF
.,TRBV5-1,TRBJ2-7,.,TGCGCCAGCAGCCAGGACAGCCATTACGAGCAGTACTTC,CASSQDSHYEQYF
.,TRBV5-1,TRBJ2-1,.,TGCGCCAGCAGCTTGGTGTCACAGAGCTCCTACAATGAGCAGTTCTTC,CASSLVSQSSYNEQFF
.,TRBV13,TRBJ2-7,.,TGTGCCAGCTCCGACAGGAGCAGCCCCTACGAGCAGTACTTC,CASSDRSSPYEQYF
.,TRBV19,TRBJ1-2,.,TGTGCCAGTAGTTACAGAAACTATGGCTACACCTTC,CASSYRNYGYTF
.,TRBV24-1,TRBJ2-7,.,TGTGCCACCAGTGACCCGGCTCTGGGCGGGTACGAGCAGTACTTC,CATSDPALGGYEQYF
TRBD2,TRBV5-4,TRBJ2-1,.,TGTGCCAGCAGTTCGCTAGCGGGAGAAGTTTACAATGAGCAGTTCTTC,CASSSLAGEVYNEQFF
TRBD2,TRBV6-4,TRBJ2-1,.,TGTGCCAGCAGTGTAGCGGGGGGGCGCAATGAGCAGTTCTTC,CASSVAGGRNEQFF
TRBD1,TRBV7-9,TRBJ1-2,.,TGTGCCAGCAGCCCCGACAGGGTAGGTGGCTACACCTTC,CASSPDRVGGYTF
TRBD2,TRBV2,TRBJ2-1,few,TGTGCCAGCACCGAACTACTAGCGGGCTTGAGCTCCTACAATGAGCAGTTCTTC,CASTELLAGLSSYNEQFF
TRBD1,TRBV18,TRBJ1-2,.,TGTGCCAGCTCACCACTGGACAGGGCTGGGGACTATGGCTACACCTTC,CASSPLDRAGDYGYTF
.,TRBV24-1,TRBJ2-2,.,TGTGCCACCACCCCCGGACAGAACACCGGGGAGCTGTTTTTT,CATTPGQNTGELFF
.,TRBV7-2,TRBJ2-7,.,TGTGCCAGCAGCTTAGCTCATCGCGGGTCCTACGAGCAGTACTTC,CASSLAHRGSYEQYF
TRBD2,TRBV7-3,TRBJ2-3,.,TGTGCCAGCAGCCCCGGACTAGGGACAGATACGCAGTATTTT,CASSPGLGTDTQYF
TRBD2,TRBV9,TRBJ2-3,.,TGTGCCAGCAGTGAAAGCGGGGTTAGCACAGATACGCAGTATTTT,CASSESGVSTDTQYF
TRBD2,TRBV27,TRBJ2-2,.,TGTGCCTCGTCGTATAGGGGACTAGCGGGATCATTTTCGAACACCGGGGAGCTGTTTTTT,CASSYRGLAGSFSNTGELFF
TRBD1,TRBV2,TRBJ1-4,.,TGTGCCAGCAGTGAACGCAGCGGACAGGGTGGAGAAAAACTGTTTTTT,CASSERSGQGGEKLFF
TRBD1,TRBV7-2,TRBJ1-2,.,TGTGCCAGCAGCTGGATACCGGGACAGGGGGCAACTAAGGGCTACACCTTC,CASSWIPGQGATKGYTF
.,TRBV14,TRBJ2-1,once,TGTGCCAGCAACTACCGGGGGGCGCGGAATGAGCAGTTCTTC,CASNYRGARNEQFF
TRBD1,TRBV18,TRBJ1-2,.,TGTGCCAGCTCCCCCGGGACAGACTATGGCTACACCTTC,CASSPGTDYGYTF
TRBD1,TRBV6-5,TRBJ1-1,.,TGTGCCAGCAGACTTAGGGGACAGGGGGACACTGAAGCTTTCTTT,CASRLRGQGDTEAFF
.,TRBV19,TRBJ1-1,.,TGTGCCAGTAGTGCTGAGTACACTGAAGCTTTCTTT,CASSAEYTEAFF